This entry features one TCR beta chain sequence. Its antigen is as yet unknown. The germline V gene encodes CDR1 SGHRS and CDR2 YFSETQ. Losses at the gene ends were 3 bases for V and 6 bases for J; bases not matched to a gene: 2. This CDR3 comprises 12 residues. This specimen comes from a study of cytomegalovirus exposure and HLA in healthy donors. General study findings and limits: V- and J-gene trimming of TCR beta was linked (in a later analysis) to a missense DCLRE1C variant.

PCR involved 60 Vbeta and 13 Jbeta primers. TCRdb keeps only in-frame clones here, not all; method: immunoSEQ multiplex PCR. Found here are tens of thousands of clones, roughly 80% of them singletons; the top ten hold roughly a fifth. The chain combines TRBV5-1 with TRBJ2-7; 8 bases are a match to TRBD1. The sequenced material came from PBMCs. This TCR was recovered from a woman between 35 and 50 years old in good health and CMV-seropositive. The CDR3 sequence is CASSWTGSEQYF. As DNA, the CDR3 is TGCGCCAGCAGCTGGACAGGGAGCGAGCAGTACTTC.